One sample yielded the 3 T cell receptor beta chains listed below, sequenced in a study of T cells in Graves' hyperthyroidism and ophthalmopathy (dated by TCRdb to between 2019 and 2020). The library relied on multiplex PCR. Sequenced using an Illumina HiSeq 2000. The TCR beta CDR3 regions were amplified from RNA transcripts. A first-round RT-PCR of the TCR CDR3 used the HTBI primer set with the Qiagen OneStep RT-PCR kit. TCRdb's own reprocessing of the public reads used fastp at Q25 and MiXCR and kept productive beta chains. Rows with one shared CDR3 protein collapse into an entry with the most common genes and DNA. The sample yields hundreds of thousands of distinct CDR3 sequences; roughly 14% were counted once. The ten top clones hold less than 15% of the sample. Sequenced sample: blood. Every receptor here comes from a man younger than 30 with Graves' ophthalmopathy.

The chain links TRBV19 to TRBJ1-2, with D hard to call. Germline lookup yields CDR1 LNHDA and CDR2 SQIVND (reference sequence). Trimming removed 1 base at V and 2 bases at J, with 14 bases between. This CDR3 has 16 residues. CDR3 bases: TGTGCCAGTAGTATAGCCGCCAGGACTCTAAACTATGGCTACACCTTC. Protein product: CASSIAARTLNYGYTF. The whole variable domain, remainder taken from reference TRBV19 and TRBJ1-2, is DGGITQSPKYLFRKEGQNVTLSCEQNLNHDAMYWYRQDPGQGLRLIYYSQIVNDFQKGDIAEGYSVSREKKESFPLTVTSAQKNPTAFYLCASSIAARTLNYGYTFGSGTRLTVV.

V gene TRBV7-9 combines with J gene TRBJ1-1; D is undetermined. V lost 3 bases and J 4 bases, leaving 9 bases between the germline ends. Germline V gives CDR1 SEHNR, CDR2 FQNEAQ (reference sequence). The CDR3 length is 13 residues. The CDR3 DNA is TGTGCCAGCAGCTTGGGAGACGTCACTGAAGCTTTCTTT. Translation: CASSLGDVTEAFF.

This clonotype was found a few times. An end of the junction does not agree with germline; a read error may underlie this. The V and J genes are TRBV7-7 and TRBJ2-5; 7 bases align to TRBD1. CDR1 is SSHAT, CDR2 FNYEAQ, per germline (reference sequence). This CDR3 has 15 amino acids. CDR3: CASSLVGGPQETQYF. The CDR3 coding sequence is TGTGCTAGCAGTCTGGTAGGGGGCCCTCAAGAGACCCAGTACTTC.